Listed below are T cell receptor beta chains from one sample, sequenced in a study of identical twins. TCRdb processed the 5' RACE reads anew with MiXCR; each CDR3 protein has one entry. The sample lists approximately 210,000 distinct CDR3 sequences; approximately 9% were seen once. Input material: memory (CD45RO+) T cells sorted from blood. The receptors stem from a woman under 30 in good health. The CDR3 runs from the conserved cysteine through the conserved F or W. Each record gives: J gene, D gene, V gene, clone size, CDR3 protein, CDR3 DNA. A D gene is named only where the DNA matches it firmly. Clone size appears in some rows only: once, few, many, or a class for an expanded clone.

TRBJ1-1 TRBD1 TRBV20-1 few CSARRTGSRTEAFF TGCAGTGCTAGGCGGACAGGGAGTCGGACTGAAGCTTTCTTT
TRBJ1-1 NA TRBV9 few CASSVLPVGTEAFF TGTGCCAGCAGCGTACTCCCCGTGGGCACTGAAGCTTTCTTT
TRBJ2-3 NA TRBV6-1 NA CASSDYRGTDTQYF TGTGCCAGCAGTGATTACCGGGGCACAGATACGCAGTATTTT
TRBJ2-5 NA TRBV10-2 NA CASSLEPRWAQYF TGCGCCAGCAGCCTCGAACCCCGATGGGCCCAGTACTTC
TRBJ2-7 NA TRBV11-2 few CASSLNSGSYEQYF TGTGCCAGCAGCTTAAATAGCGGTTCCTACGAGCAGTACTTC
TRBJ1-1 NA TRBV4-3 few CASSQDSRGTEAFF TGCGCCAGCAGCCAAGATTCCAGGGGCACTGAAGCTTTCTTT
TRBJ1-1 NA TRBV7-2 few CASSDGQATEAFF TGTGCCAGCAGCGATGGGCAGGCCACTGAAGCTTTCTTT
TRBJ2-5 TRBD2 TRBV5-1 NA CASSLELAGGLGKETQYF TGCGCCAGCAGCTTGGAACTAGCGGGGGGATTGGGGAAAGAGACCCAGTACTTC
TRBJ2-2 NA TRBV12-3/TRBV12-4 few CASSLLVTGELFF TGTGCCAGCAGTTTGCTGGTGACCGGGGAGCTGTTTTTT
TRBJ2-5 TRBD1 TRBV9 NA CASSEQGATLETQYF TGTGCCAGCAGCGAACAGGGGGCAACACTTGAGACCCAGTACTTC